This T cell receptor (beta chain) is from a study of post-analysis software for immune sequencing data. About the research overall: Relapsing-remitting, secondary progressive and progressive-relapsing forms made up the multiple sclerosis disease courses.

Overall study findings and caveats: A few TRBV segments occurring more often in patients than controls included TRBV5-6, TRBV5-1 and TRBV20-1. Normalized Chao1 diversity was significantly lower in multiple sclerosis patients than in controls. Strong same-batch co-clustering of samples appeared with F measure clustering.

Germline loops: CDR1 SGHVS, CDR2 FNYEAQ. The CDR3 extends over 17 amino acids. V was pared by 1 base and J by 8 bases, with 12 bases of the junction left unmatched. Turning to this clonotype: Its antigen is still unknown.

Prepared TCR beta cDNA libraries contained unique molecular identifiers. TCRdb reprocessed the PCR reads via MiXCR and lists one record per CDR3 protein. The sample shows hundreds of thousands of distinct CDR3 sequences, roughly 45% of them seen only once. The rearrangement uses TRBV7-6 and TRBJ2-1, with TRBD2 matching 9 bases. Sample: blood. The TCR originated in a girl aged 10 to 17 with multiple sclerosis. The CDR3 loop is CASSLELAGSARDEQFF. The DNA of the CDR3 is TGTGCCAGCAGCTTAGAACTAGCGGGTTCCGCTCGAGATGAGCAGTTCTTC.